Listed below are T cell receptor beta chains from one sample, sequenced in a study of T cells after yellow fever vaccination. Each CDR3 protein gets one entry after TCRdb re-called the 5' RACE reads with MiXCR. The sample contains approximately 510,000 distinct CDR3 sequences, about a fifth of which appear only once. This specimen consisted of PBMCs, obtained 20 to 25 days after the first yellow fever vaccination. These TCRs come from a man in his late teens or twenties who received the YFV17D yellow fever vaccine. Each CDR3 is given with its conserved first and last residue. A D gene is named only where the DNA matches it firmly. Rows give clone size only sometimes, using once, few, many, or a class for an expanded clone.

d_gene | j_gene | abundance | v_gene | CDR3aa | CDR3nt
. | TRBJ1-1 | . | TRBV27 | CASAYWGTEAFF | TGTGCCAGCGCTTACTGGGGGACTGAAGCTTTCTTT
. | TRBJ1-2 | . | TRBV7-9 | CASSLARAGDYGYTF | TGTGCCAGCAGCTTAGCGCGGGCCGGGGACTATGGCTACACCTTC
TRBD2 | TRBJ2-7 | . | TRBV3-1 | CASSQGTSGGDEQYF | TGTGCCAGCAGCCAAGGAACTAGCGGGGGCGACGAGCAGTACTTC
TRBD1 | TRBJ2-7 | many | TRBV9 | CAREGDSYGYYEQYF | TGTGCCAGGGAAGGGGACAGCTATGGATACTACGAGCAGTACTTC
TRBD2 | TRBJ2-3 | . | TRBV29-1 | CSASGLAASTDTQYF | TGCAGCGCCTCCGGACTAGCGGCTAGCACAGATACGCAGTATTTT
. | TRBJ2-7 | few | TRBV7-9 | CASSSLEGESIYEQYF | TGTGCCAGCAGCTCTCTCGAGGGGGAATCCATTTACGAGCAGTACTTC
TRBD2 | TRBJ2-2 | . | TRBV6-2/TRBV6-3 | CASSPTSGTGELFF | TGTGCCAGCAGCCCGACTAGCGGCACCGGGGAGCTGTTTTTT
. | TRBJ2-5 | few | TRBV6-5 | CASSYSLRGNTGPRETQYF | TGTGCCAGCAGTTACTCGCTCCGCGGGAACACCGGACCGCGCGAGACCCAGTACTTC
TRBD1 | TRBJ1-6 | . | TRBV3-1 | CASRATGEGSPLHF | TGTGCCAGCAGGGCGACAGGGGAGGGTTCACCCCTCCACTTT
TRBD2 | TRBJ2-1 | few | TRBV6-2/TRBV6-3 | CATHRGRSSNNEQFF | TGTGCCACCCACCGCGGGAGGTCTTCGAACAATGAGCAGTTCTTC
TRBD1 | TRBJ2-5 | . | TRBV12-5 | CASGARTGIETQYF | TGTGCTAGTGGTGCCAGGACAGGAATAGAGACCCAGTACTTC
TRBD1 | TRBJ1-1 | many | TRBV19 | CSQGDRGLNTEAFF | TGCTCCCAGGGGGACAGGGGTCTTAACACTGAAGCTTTCTTT
. | TRBJ2-7 | few | TRBV27 | CASSPRGLLEQYF | TGTGCCAGCAGTCCCCGGGGGCTCCTCGAGCAGTACTTC
. | TRBJ1-5 | few | TRBV19 | CASSIHPGEGNQPQHF | TGTGCCAGTAGTATACATCCGGGGGAAGGCAATCAGCCCCAGCATTTT
TRBD2 | TRBJ2-5 | . | TRBV18 | CASSPPAGPGETQYF | TGTGCCAGCTCACCCCCAGCGGGGCCTGGTGAGACCCAGTACTTC
TRBD1 | TRBJ1-2 | . | TRBV12-3/TRBV12-4 | CASSPYPTGLYGYTF | TGTGCCAGCAGTCCCTACCCGACAGGGCTCTATGGCTACACCTTC
. | TRBJ1-3 | . | TRBV7-9 | CASSRSSSGNTIYF | TGTGCCAGCAGCCGTAGCAGCTCTGGAAACACCATATATTTT
. | TRBJ1-3 | many | TRBV4-2 | CASSQEVGASPGNTIYF | TGTGCCAGCAGCCAAGAAGTGGGGGCTTCCCCGGGAAACACCATATATTTT
TRBD1 | TRBJ2-1 | . | TRBV9 | CASSAWTGGMYEQFF | TGTGCCAGCAGCGCATGGACAGGGGGCATGTATGAGCAGTTCTTC